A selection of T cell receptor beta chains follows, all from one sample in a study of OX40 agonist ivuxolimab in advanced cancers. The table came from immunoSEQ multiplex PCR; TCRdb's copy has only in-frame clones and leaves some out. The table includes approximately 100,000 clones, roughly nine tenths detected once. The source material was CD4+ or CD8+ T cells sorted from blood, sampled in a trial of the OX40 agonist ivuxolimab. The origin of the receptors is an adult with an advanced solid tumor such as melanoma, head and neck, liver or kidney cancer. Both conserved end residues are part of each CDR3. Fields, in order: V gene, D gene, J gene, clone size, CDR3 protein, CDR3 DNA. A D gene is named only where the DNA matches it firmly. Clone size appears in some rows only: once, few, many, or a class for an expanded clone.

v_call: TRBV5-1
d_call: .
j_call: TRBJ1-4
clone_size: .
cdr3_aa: CASSKDTGNEKLFF
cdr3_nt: TGCGCCAGCAGCAAGGACACTGGGAATGAAAAACTGTTTTTT

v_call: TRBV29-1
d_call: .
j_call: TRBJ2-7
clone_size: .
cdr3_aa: CSAKRAPPDEQYF
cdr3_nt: TGCAGCGCTAAACGGGCCCCCCCCGACGAGCAGTACTTC

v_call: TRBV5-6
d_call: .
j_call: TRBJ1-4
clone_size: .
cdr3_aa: CASSLASWDRNEKLFF
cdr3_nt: TGTGCCAGCAGCTTGGCCAGTTGGGACCGTAATGAAAAACTGTTTTTT

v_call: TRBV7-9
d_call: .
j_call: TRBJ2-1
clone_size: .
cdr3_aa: CASSPLFSGGPYNEQFF
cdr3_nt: TGTGCCAGCAGCCCCCTATTCAGTGGGGGGCCCTACAATGAGCAGTTCTTC

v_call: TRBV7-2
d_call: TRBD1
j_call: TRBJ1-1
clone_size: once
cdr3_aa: CASSLQGQGALGTEAFF
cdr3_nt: TGTGCCAGCAGCTTACAGGGACAGGGGGCGCTCGGCACTGAAGCTTTCTTT

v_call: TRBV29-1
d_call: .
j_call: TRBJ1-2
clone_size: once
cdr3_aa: CSVEGATRGGYTF
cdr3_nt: TGCAGCGTTGAGGGGGCCACGCGCGGGGGCTACACCTTC

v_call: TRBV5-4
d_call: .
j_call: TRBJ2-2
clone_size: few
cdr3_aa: CASSLAGFTGELFF
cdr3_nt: TGTGCCAGCAGCTTGGCCGGCTTTACCGGGGAGCTGTTTTTT

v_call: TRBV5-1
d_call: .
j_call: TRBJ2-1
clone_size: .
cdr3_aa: CASKGSRKGNEQFF
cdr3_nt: TGCGCCAGCAAAGGAAGCCGTAAGGGAAATGAGCAGTTCTTC

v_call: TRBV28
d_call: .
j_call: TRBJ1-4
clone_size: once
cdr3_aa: CASSSSGKSNEKLFF
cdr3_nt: TGTGCCAGCAGTTCTTCAGGGAAGTCTAATGAAAAACTGTTTTTT

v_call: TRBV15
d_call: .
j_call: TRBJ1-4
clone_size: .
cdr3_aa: CATSKITRGDDEKLFF
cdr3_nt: TGTGCCACCAGCAAGATTACTCGGGGGGACGATGAAAAACTGTTTTTT

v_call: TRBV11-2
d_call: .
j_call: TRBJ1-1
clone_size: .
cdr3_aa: CASSYGRQEAFF
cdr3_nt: TGTGCCAGCAGCTACGGCCGGCAGGAAGCTTTCTTT

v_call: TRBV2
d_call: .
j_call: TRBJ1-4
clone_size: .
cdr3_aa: CASSGARLFF
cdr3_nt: TGTGCCAGCAGTGGCGCCCGGCTGTTTTTT

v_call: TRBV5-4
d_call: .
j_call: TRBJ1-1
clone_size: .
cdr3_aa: CASSPDSAMNTEAFF
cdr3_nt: TGTGCCAGCAGCCCGGACAGTGCCATGAACACTGAAGCTTTCTTT

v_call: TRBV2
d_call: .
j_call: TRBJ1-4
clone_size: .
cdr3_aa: CASNYRANEKLFF
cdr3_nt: TGTGCCAGCAACTACAGGGCTAATGAAAAACTGTTTTTT

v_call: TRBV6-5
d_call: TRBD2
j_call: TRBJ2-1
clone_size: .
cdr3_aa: CASNYPRQRGNNEQFF
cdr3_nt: TGTGCCAGCAATTACCCCCGGCAGCGGGGGAACAATGAGCAGTTCTTC

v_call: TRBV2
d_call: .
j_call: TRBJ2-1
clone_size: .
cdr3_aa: CASQGQNSYNEQFF
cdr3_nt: TGTGCCAGCCAGGGACAAAACTCCTACAATGAGCAGTTCTTC

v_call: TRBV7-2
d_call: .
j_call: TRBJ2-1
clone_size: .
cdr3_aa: CASSLTGTSNEQFF
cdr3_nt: TGTGCCAGCAGCTTAACCGGGACATCAAATGAGCAGTTCTTC

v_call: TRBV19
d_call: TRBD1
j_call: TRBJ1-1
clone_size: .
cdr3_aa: CASPPWTGGPLTEAFF
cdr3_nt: TGTGCCAGTCCACCTTGGACAGGGGGACCACTCACTGAAGCTTTCTTT

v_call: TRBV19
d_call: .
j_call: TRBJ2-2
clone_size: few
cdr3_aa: CASMRANTGELFF
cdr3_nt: TGTGCCAGTATGAGAGCGAACACCGGGGAGCTGTTTTTT

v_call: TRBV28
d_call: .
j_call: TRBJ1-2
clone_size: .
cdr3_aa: CASFEAGEFFHGYTF
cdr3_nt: TGTGCCAGCTTTGAGGCAGGGGAATTCTTCCATGGCTACACCTTC

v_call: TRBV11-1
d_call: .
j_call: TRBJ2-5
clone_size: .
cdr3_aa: CASSLGQRETQYF
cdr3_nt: TGTGCCAGCAGCTTAGGGCAGCGGGAGACCCAGTACTTC

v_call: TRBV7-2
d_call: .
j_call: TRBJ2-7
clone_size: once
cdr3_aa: CASSLGPGFDRDEQYF
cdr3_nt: TGTGCCAGCAGCTTAGGTCCGGGGTTCGATAGGGACGAGCAGTACTTC

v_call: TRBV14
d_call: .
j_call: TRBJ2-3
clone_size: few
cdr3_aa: CASSEGTDTQYF
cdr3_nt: TGTGCCAGCAGTGAGGGGACAGATACGCAGTATTTT

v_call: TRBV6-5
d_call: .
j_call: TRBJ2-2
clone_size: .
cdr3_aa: CASRRGPYTGELFF
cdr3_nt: TGTGCCAGCAGGCGGGGGCCCTACACCGGGGAGCTGTTTTTT

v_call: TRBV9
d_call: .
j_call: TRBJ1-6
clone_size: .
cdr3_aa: CASSVATENSPLHF
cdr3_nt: TGTGCCAGCAGCGTAGCTACGGAGAATTCACCCCTCCACTTT

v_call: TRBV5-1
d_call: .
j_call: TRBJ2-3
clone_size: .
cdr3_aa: CASSLGSGPRTDTQYF
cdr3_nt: TGCGCCAGCAGCTTGGGGAGCGGGCCTCGCACAGATACGCAGTATTTT

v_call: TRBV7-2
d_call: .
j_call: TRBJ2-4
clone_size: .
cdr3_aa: CASSQGGVNIQYF
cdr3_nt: TGTGCCAGCAGCCAGGGGGGGGTAAACATTCAGTACTTC

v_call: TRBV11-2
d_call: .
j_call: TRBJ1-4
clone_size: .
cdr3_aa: CASSLAPRAAFNEKLFF
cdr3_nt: TGTGCCAGCAGCTTAGCACCTCGCGCAGCCTTTAATGAAAAACTGTTTTTT

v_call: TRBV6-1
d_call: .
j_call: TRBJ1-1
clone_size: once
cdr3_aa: CASKTGILNTEAFF
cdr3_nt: TGTGCCAGCAAGACAGGAATACTGAACACTGAAGCTTTCTTT

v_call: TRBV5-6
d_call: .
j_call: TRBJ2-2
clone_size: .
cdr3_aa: CASSDSGRTGELFF
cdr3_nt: TGTGCCAGCAGCGACTCGGGACGCACCGGGGAGCTGTTTTTT

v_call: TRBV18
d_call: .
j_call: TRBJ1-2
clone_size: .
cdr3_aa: CASSPLTAANYGYTF
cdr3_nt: TGTGCCAGCTCACCACTGACAGCAGCTAACTATGGCTACACCTTC

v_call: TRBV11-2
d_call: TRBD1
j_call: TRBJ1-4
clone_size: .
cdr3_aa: CASSRFLTGGGEKLFF
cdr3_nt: TGTGCCAGCAGCCGCTTCTTGACAGGGGGCGGTGAAAAACTGTTTTTT

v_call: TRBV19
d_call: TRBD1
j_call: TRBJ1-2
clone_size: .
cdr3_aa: CASMGTGEEYGYTF
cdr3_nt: TGTGCCAGTATGGGCACAGGGGAAGAATATGGCTACACCTTC

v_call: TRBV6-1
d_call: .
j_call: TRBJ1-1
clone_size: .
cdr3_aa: CASRRGAMNTEAFF
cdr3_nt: TGTGCCAGCAGGAGGGGGGCGATGAACACTGAAGCTTTCTTT

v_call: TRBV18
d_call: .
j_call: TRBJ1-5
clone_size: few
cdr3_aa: CASSPLGDSNQPQHF
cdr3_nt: TGTGCCAGCTCACCACTGGGTGATAGCAATCAGCCCCAGCATTTT

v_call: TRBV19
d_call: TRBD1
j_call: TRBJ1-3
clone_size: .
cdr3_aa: CATHTGAGNTIYF
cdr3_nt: TGTGCCACCCACACAGGGGCTGGAAACACCATATATTTT

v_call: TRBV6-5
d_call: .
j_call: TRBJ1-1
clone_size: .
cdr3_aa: CASSYTITMNTEAFF
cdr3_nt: TGTGCCAGCAGTTACACTATAACTATGAACACTGAAGCTTTCTTT

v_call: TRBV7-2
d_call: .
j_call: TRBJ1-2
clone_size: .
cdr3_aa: CASSSPAGSGGGSYGYTF
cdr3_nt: TGTGCCAGCAGCTCCCCGGCTGGGAGTGGAGGGGGTAGCTATGGCTACACCTTC

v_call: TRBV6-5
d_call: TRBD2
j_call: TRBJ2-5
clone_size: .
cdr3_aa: CATHGGVLETQYF
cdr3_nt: TGTGCCACTCATGGGGGGGTCCTGGAGACCCAGTACTTC

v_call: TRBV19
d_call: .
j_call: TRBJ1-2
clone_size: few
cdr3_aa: CASRGPNYGYTF
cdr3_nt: TGTGCCAGTAGAGGTCCTAACTATGGCTACACCTTC

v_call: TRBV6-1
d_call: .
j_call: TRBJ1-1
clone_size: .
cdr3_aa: CASSVSLGSTEAFF
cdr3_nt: TGTGCCAGCAGTGTGAGCCTAGGGAGCACTGAAGCTTTCTTT

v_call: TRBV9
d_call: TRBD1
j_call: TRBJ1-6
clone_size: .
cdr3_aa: CASSVTTGTGQNSPLHF
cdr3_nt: TGTGCCAGCAGCGTTACTACCGGGACAGGGCAAAATTCACCCCTCCACTTT

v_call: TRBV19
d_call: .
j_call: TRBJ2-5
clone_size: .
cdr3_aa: CASSITATDGETQYF
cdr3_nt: TGTGCCAGTAGTATAACGGCCACTGACGGAGAGACCCAGTACTTC

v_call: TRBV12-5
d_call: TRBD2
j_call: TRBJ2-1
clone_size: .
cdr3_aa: CASGLVLAGDLNEQFF
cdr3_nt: TGTGCTAGTGGTTTGGTACTAGCGGGGGACCTCAATGAGCAGTTCTTC